Reported below is one T cell receptor beta chain. Its antigen is unknown. The V and J ends lost 0 bases and 4 bases, in that order; junction bases with no gene match: 9. The CDR3 consists of 16 residues. Germline CDR1 LGHNA, CDR2 YNFKEQ. The data were obtained in a study of T cell responses to AZD1222 COVID-19 vaccine. General study findings and limits: Females outnumbered males among donors, who were mostly white British; clonal diversity was possibly underestimated. No day 14 peak samples; only post-peak repertoires were characterized.

Assay: immunoSEQ multiplex PCR; the TCRdb copy retains only in-frame clones and omits some. The table shows tens of thousands of clones, with more than 70% occurring only once. Here the sequenced sample was peripheral blood, taken on day 0 of AZD1222 vaccination. The chain carries TRBV4-2 and TRBJ2-7, with 7 bases identical to TRBD2. The TCR sequence derives from an adult in good health. The CDR3, as DNA: TGTGCCAGCAGCCAAGACCAGTCCGGAGCGGGGTACGAGCAGTACTTC. This codes for CASSQDQSGAGYEQYF.